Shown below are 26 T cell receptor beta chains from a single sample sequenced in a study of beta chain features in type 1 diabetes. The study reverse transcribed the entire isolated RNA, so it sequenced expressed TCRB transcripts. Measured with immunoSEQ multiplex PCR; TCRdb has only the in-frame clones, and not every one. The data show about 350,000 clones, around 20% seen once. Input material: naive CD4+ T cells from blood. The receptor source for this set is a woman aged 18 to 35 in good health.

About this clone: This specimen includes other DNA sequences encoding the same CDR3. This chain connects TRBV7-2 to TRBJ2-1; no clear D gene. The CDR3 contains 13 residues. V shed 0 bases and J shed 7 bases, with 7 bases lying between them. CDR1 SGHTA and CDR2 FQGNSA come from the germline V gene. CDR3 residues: CASSLARGNEQFF. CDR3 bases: TGTGCCAGCAGCTTAGCGCGCGGAAATGAGCAGTTCTTC.

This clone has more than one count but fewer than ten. Here the CDR3 reads CASSPLRSQETQYF. CDR3 sequence (DNA): TGTGCCAGCAGCCCGTTGAGGAGCCAAGAGACCCAGTACTTC. The chain carries TRBV7-3 and TRBJ2-5, with D unclear. This CDR3 is 14 amino acids long. Germline assignment: CDR1 SGHTA and CDR2 FQGTGA. V shed 5 bases and J shed 1 base, with 11 bases lying between them.

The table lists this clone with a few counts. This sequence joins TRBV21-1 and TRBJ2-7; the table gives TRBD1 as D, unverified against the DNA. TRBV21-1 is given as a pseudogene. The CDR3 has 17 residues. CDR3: CASSKGTPGQGAYEQYF. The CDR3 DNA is TGTGCCAGCAGCAAAGGGACTCCGGGACAGGGAGCCTACGAGCAGTACTTC.

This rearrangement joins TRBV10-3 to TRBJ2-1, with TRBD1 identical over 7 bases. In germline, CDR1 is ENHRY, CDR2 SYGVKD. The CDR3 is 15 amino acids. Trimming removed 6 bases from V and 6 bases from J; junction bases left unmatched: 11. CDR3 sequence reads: CAIRPEGAPFNEQFF. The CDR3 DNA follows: TGTGCCATCAGGCCTGAGGGGGCCCCCTTCAATGAGCAGTTCTTC.

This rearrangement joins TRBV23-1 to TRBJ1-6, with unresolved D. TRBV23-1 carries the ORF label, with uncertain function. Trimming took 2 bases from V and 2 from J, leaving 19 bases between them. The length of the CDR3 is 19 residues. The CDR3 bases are TGCGCCAGCAGTCAACCCACGTTTAAAGTGCGTCCCTATAATTCACCCCTCCACTTT. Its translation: CASSQPTFKVRPYNSPLHF.

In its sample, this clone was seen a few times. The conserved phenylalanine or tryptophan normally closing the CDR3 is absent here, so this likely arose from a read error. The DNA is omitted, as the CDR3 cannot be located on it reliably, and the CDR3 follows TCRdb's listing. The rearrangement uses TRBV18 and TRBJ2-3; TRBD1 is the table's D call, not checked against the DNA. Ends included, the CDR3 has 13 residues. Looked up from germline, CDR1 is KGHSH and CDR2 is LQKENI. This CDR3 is CASSPSGQGTGIG.

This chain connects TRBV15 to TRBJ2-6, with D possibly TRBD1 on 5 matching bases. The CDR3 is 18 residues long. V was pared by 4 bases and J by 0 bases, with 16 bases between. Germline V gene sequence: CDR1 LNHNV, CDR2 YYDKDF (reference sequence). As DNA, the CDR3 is TGTGCCACCAGCAAAAATGTTGGGGCCAGCTCTGGGGCCAACGTCCTGACTTTC. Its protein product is CATSKNVGASSGANVLTF.

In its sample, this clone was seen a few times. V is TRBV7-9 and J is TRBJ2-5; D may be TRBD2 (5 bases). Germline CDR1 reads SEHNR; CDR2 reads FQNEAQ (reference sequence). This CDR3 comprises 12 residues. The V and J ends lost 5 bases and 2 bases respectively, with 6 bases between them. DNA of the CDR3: TGTGCCAGCAGCCGGGGACAAGAGACCCAGTACTTC. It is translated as CASSRGQETQYF.

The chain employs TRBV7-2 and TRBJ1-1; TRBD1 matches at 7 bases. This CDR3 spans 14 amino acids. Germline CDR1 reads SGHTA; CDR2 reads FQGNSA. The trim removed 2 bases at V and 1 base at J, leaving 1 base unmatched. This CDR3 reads CASSLTGANTEAFF. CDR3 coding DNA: TGTGCCAGCAGCTTAACAGGGGCGAACACTGAAGCTTTCTTT.

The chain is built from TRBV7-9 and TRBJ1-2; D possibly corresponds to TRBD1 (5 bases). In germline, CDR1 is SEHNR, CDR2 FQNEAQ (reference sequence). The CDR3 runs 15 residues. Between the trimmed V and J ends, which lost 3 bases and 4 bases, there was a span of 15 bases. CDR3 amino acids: CASSFGTAASYGYTF. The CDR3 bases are TGTGCCAGCAGCTTCGGGACTGCGGCCTCCTATGGCTACACCTTC.

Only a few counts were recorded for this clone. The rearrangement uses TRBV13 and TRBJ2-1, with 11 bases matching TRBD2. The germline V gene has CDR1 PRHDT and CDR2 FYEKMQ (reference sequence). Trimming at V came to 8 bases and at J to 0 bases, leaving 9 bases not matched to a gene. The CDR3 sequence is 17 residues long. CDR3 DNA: TGTGCCAGCGTCGAGGGACTAGCGGTCTCCTCCTACAATGAGCAGTTCTTC. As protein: CASVEGLAVSSYNEQFF. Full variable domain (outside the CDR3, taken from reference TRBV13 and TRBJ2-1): AAGVIQSPRHLIKEKRETATLKCYPIPRHDTVYWYQQGPGQDPQFLISFYEKMQSDKGSIPDRFSAQQFSDYHSELNMSSLELGDSALYFCASVEGLAVSSYNEQFFGPGTRLTVL.

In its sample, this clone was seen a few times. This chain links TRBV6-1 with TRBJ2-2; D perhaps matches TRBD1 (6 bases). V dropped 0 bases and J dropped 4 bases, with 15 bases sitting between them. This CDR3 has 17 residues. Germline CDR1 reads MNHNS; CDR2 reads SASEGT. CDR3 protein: CASSEADRDTSTGELFF. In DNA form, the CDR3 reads TGTGCCAGCAGTGAAGCGGATAGGGACACCTCCACCGGGGAGCTGTTTTTT.

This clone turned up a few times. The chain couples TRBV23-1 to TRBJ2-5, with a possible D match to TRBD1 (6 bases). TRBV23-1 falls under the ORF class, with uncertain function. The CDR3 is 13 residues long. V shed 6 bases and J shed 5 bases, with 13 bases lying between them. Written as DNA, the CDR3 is TGCGCCAGCAGAGGACAGCTTAGGGAGACCCAGTACTTC. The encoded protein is CASRGQLRETQYF.

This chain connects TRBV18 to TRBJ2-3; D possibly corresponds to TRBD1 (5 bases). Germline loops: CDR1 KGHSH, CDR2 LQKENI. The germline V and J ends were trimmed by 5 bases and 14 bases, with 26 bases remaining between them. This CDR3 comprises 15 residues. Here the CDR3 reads CASSATSNQGRQLYF. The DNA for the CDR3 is TGTGCCAGCTCAGCAACCTCGAACCAGGGCCGTCAGCTGTATTTT.

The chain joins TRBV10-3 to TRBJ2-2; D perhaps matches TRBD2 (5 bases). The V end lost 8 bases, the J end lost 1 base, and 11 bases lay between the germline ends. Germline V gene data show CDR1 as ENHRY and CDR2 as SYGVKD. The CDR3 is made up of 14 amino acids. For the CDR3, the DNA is TGTGCCATCGCGGGTAGACAGAACACCGGGGAGCTGTTTTTT. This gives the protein CAIAGRQNTGELFF.

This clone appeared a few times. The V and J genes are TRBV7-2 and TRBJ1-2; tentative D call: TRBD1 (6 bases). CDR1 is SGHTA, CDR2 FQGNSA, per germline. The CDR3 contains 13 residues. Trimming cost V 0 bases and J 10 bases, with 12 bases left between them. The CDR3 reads CASSLAGASYYTF. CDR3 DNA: TGTGCCAGCAGCTTAGCGGGGGCCAGCTACTACACCTTC.

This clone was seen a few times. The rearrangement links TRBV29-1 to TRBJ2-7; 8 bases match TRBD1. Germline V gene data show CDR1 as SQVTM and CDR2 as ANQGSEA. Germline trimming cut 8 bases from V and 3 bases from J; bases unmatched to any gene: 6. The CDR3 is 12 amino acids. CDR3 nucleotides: TGCAGCATCCGGACAGGGAACTACGAGCAGTACTTC. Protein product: CSIRTGNYEQYF.

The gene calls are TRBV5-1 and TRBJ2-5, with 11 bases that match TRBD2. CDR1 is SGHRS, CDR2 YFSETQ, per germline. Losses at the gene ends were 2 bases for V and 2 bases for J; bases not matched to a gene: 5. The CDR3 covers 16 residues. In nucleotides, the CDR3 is TGCGCCAGCAGCTTCGGGGCTAGCGGGGGGCAAGAGACCCAGTACTTC. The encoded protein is CASSFGASGGQETQYF.

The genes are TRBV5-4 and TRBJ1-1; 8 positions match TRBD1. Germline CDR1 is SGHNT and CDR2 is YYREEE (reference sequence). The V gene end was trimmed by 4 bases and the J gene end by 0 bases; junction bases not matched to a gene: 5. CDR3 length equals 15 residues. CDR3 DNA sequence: TGTGCCAGCAGCACTCCGGACAGGGTGAACACTGAAGCTTTCTTT. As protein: CASSTPDRVNTEAFF.

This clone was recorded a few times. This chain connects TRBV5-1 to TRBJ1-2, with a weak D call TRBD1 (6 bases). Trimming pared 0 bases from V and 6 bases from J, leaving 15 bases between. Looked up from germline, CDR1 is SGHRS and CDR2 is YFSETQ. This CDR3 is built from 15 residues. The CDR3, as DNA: TGCGCCAGCAGCTTGGATACAGGGCGAGAAAATGGCTACACCTTC. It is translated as CASSLDTGRENGYTF. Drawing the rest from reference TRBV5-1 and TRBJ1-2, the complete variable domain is KAGVTQTPRYLIKTRGQQVTLSCSPISGHRSVSWYQQTPGQGLQFLFEYFSETQRNKGNFPGRFSGRQFSNSRSEMNVSTLELGDSALYLCASSLDTGRENGYTFGSGTRLTVV.

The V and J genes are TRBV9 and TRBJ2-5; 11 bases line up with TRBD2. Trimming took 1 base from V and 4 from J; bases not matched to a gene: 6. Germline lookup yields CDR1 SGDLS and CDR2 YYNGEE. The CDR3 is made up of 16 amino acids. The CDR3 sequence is CASSVTSGGGGETQYF. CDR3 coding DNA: TGTGCCAGCAGCGTAACTAGCGGGGGAGGTGGAGAGACCCAGTACTTC.

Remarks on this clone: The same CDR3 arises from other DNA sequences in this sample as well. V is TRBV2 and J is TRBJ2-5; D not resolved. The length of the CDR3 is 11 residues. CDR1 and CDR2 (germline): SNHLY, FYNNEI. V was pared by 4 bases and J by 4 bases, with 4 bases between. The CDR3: CASSGRETQYF. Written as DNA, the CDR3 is TGTGCCAGCAGTGGTAGAGAGACCCAGTACTTC.

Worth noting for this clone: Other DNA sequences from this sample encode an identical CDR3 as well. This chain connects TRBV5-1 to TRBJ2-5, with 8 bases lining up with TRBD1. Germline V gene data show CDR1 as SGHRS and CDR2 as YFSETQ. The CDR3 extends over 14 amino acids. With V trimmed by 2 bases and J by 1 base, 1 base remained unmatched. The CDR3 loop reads CASSFGQGQETQYF. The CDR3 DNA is TGCGCCAGCAGCTTCGGACAGGGCCAAGAGACCCAGTACTTC.

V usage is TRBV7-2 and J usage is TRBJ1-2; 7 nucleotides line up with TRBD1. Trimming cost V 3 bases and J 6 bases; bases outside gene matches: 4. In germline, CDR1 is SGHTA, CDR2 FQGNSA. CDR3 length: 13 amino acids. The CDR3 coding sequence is TGTGCCAGCAGCTTCGACAGGGTTGATGGCTACACCTTC. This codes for CASSFDRVDGYTF.

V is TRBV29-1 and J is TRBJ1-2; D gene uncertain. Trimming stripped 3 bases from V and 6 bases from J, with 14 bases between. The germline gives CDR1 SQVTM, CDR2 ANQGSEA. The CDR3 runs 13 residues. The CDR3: CSVDRRVGDGYTF. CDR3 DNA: TGCAGCGTTGACAGGCGGGTTGGTGATGGCTACACCTTC.

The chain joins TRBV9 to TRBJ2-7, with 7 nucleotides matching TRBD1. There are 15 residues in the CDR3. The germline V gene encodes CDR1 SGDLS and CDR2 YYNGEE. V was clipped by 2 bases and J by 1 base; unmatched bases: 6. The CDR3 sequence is CASSVGQDKSYEQYF. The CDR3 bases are TGTGCCAGCAGCGTTGGACAGGATAAATCCTACGAGCAGTACTTC.